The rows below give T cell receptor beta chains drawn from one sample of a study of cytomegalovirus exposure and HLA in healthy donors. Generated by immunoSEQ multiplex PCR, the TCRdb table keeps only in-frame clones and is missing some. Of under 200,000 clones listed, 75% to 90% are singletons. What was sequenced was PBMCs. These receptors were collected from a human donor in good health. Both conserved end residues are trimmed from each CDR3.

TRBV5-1,ASSFSGGLQETQY
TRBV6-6,ASSHGQGSQPQH
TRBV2,ASSENYSYEQY
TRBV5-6,ASSLINRGLVEQY
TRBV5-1,ASSLEASGGPQY
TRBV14,ASRGDGRPYEQY
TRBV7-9,ASSLEGMGVTEAF
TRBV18,ASSPGRGGTQETQY
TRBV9,ASSVTGTNYGYT
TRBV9,ASSDRYGYT
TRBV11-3,ASSPTGEAEAF
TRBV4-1,ASSSTSGGRNEQF
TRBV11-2,ASRQLTGKRGYEKLF
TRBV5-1,ASSLPGTGRNVDGYT
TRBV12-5,ASGLVISGQTSYEQY
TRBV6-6,ASGLAEINEQF
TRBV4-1,ASSQAEGDTNYGYT
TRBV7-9,ASSLGGQYEQY
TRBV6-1,ATQTASYGYT
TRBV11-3,ASSPWTSGGADTQY